Shown below are 21 T cell receptor beta chains from a single sample sequenced in a study of cytomegalovirus exposure and HLA in healthy donors. Both 60 Vbeta primers and 13 Jbeta primers went into the PCR. Only in-frame clones appear in the TCRdb table, and some are missing; sequencing was by immunoSEQ multiplex PCR. This table holds around 140,000 clones, 75% to 80% found once. The material sequenced was PBMCs. These receptors came from a woman in her thirties or forties in good health and CMV-seropositive.

V gene TRBV28 combines with J gene TRBJ2-4; weak D call: TRBD1 (5 bases). The V end was cut by 3 bases, the J end by 11 bases, with 11 bases between. This CDR3 is 12 amino acids long. The V gene's germline CDR1 is MDHEN and CDR2 SYDVKM. CDR3: CASSLPQTVQYF. CDR3 sequence (DNA): TGTGCCAGCAGTTTGCCCCAGACAGTTCAGTACTTC.

The chain employs TRBV20-1 and TRBJ2-5; unclear D gene. The V and J ends lost 3 bases and 2 bases respectively, with 4 bases between them. Germline CDR1 reads DFQATT; CDR2 reads SNEGSKA (reference sequence). The CDR3 extends over 11 amino acids. CDR3 sequence reads: CSASGQETQYF. The CDR3 nucleotides read TGCAGTGCTAGCGGTCAAGAGACCCAGTACTTC.

V gene TRBV6-1 combines with J gene TRBJ2-1, with TRBD2 matching 8 bases. The length of the CDR3 is 15 residues. V lost 1 base and J lost 6; bases outside the gene matches: 5. Germline-derived CDR1 and CDR2 are MNHNS and SASEGT. The CDR3 bases are TGTGCCAGCAGTGAAGTTTGGCTAGCGGGCAATGAGCAGTTCTTC. Translating it yields CASSEVWLAGNEQFF.

The rearrangement joins TRBV19 to TRBJ2-7; tentatively, D is TRBD1 (6 bases). The CDR3 extends over 14 amino acids. The germline V gene has CDR1 LNHDA and CDR2 SQIVND (reference sequence). Trimming removed 10 bases from V and 4 bases from J, with 20 bases in between. CDR3 sequence: CATQAPGARYEQYF. In DNA, the CDR3 is TGTGCCACCCAGGCCCCAGGGGCTAGGTACGAGCAGTACTTC.

The rearrangement links TRBV27 to TRBJ1-5; 8 bases agree with TRBD1. Germline V lookup: CDR1 MNHEY, CDR2 SMNVEV (reference sequence). The ends lost 5 bases at V and 6 bases at J; junction bases unmatched: 9. The CDR3 contains 15 residues. Here the CDR3 DNA reads TGTGCCAGCAGTGTACGACAGGGGTGGATTCAGCCCCAGCATTTT. Encoded protein: CASSVRQGWIQPQHF.

The chain joins TRBV5-1 to TRBJ2-7, with 7 bases aligning to TRBD1. V was clipped by 0 bases and J by 6 bases; unmatched bases: 6. This CDR3 is 14 amino acids long. Germline loops: CDR1 SGHRS, CDR2 YFSETQ. The CDR3 protein is CASSLDNRGPEQYF. The CDR3 DNA reads TGCGCCAGCAGCTTGGATAACAGGGGCCCCGAGCAGTACTTC.

The rearrangement joins TRBV18 to TRBJ2-1; perhaps TRBD2 as D (6 bases). This CDR3 region has 15 residues. V was shortened by 0 bases and J by 5 bases, with 11 bases between the two germline ends. Germline V CDR1 and CDR2: KGHSH, LQKENI. The CDR3 bases are TGTGCCAGCTCACCACCGTATGGGGGGAACAATGAGCAGTTCTTC. Translating gives CASSPPYGGNNEQFF.

The genes are TRBV11-2 and TRBJ2-7, with no clear D. This CDR3 has 12 residues. Trimming took 4 bases from V and 10 from J, leaving 14 bases between them. Per the germline V gene, CDR1 is SGHAT and CDR2 is FQNNGV. Here the CDR3 DNA reads TGTGCCAGCAGCTCAATCGACTTTGAACAGTACTTC. It specifies CASSSIDFEQYF.

This chain links TRBV6-4 with TRBJ2-1, with 7 positions matching TRBD2. The CDR3 length is 16 residues. Germline CDR1 and CDR2: MRHNA and SNTAGT. V trimming: 5 bases; J trimming: 5 bases; junction bases outside the gene matches: 12. The CDR3 DNA follows: TGTGCCAGCAGTCCGTCAGTGGCTAGCGGAGACAATGAGCAGTTCTTC. Translation gives CASSPSVASGDNEQFF.

The V and J genes are TRBV6-1 and TRBJ1-1, with a tentative D call TRBD1 (5 bases). This CDR3 region has 13 residues. The V end lost 8 bases, the J end lost 0 bases, and 10 bases lay between the germline ends. Germline V gene lookup returns CDR1 MNHNS and CDR2 SASEGT. The CDR3 DNA reads as TGTGCCAGCGGGGCGGCGATGAACACTGAAGCTTTCTTT. Its protein product is CASGAAMNTEAFF.

The rearrangement joins TRBV5-1 to TRBJ2-3, with a possible D match to TRBD1 (5 bases). Per germline, CDR1 SGHRS and CDR2 YFSETQ. Trimming stripped 0 bases from V and 3 bases from J, with 5 bases between. The CDR3 runs to 13 residues. In DNA, the CDR3 is TGCGCCAGCAGCTTGGGACAGACAGATACGCAGTATTTT. Amino acids: CASSLGQTDTQYF.

About this clone: The junction does not match germline at one end; this may be a read error. The V and J genes are TRBV6-1 and TRBJ2-5, with TRBD2 matching over 8 bases. CDR1 MNHNS and CDR2 SASEGT come from the germline V gene. This CDR3 has 14 amino acids. DNA of the CDR3: TGTGCCATCAGTGTAAGCGGGGGACAAGAGACCCAGTACTTC. Translation gives CAISVSGGQETQYF.

The chain uses TRBV2 and TRBJ1-2, with D maybe TRBD1 (5 bases). Germline V CDR1 and CDR2: SNHLY, FYNNEI. Trimming took off 7 bases at V and 3 bases at J, with 18 bases between the two ends. CDR3 size: 15 residues. The CDR3 nucleotides read TGTGCCAGCATCCCCACAGGCGAGATCTACTATGGCTACACCTTC. Translating gives CASIPTGEIYYGYTF. Combining the CDR3 with reference TRBV2 and TRBJ1-2 gives the whole variable domain EPEVTQTPSHQVTQMGQEVILRCVPISNHLYFYWYRQILGQKVEFLVSFYNNEISEKSEIFDDQFSVERPDGSNFTLKIRSTKLEDSAMYFCASIPTGEIYYGYTFGSGTRLTVV.

V gene TRBV5-1 combines with J gene TRBJ2-1; 13 nucleotides match TRBD2. After removal of 2 bases from V and 8 bases from J, the junction contained 4 bases not matched to a gene. There are 15 residues in the CDR3. Germline V gene data show CDR1 as SGHRS and CDR2 as YFSETQ. The CDR3 bases are TGCGCCAGCAGCTTTGGGACTAGCGGGAACTATGAGCAGTTCTTC. The encoded protein is CASSFGTSGNYEQFF.

This clone was seen just once. V and J are TRBV5-6 and TRBJ2-7; D might be TRBD2 (6 bases). Germline CDR1 is SGHDT and CDR2 is YYEEEE. CDR3 length equals 17 residues. V lost 7 bases, J lost 2 bases, and 25 bases lay in between. Here the CDR3 reads CASASTVGEAPPYEQYF. The CDR3 bases are TGTGCCAGCGCCTCCACGGTGGGGGAGGCCCCCCCCTACGAGCAGTACTTC. Together with reference TRBV5-6 and TRBJ2-7, the CDR3 gives the full variable domain: DAGVTQSPTHLIKTRGQQVTLRCSPKSGHDTVSWYQQALGQGPQFIFQYYEEEERQRGNFPDRFSGHQFPNYSSELNVNALLLGDSALYLCASASTVGEAPPYEQYFGPGTRLTVT.

This clone occurred a few times. The DNA for the CDR3 is TGCGCCAGCAGCCAGCGGGGGGCTGAAGATACGCAGTATTTT. It specifies CASSQRGAEDTQYF. The gene calls are TRBV5-1 and TRBJ2-3, with 9 bases matching TRBD2. Germline V lookup: CDR1 SGHRS, CDR2 YFSETQ. V lost 4 bases, J lost 5 bases, and 5 bases stayed unmatched. The CDR3 runs to 14 residues.

By proportion, this clone is medium-sized. V usage is TRBV5-6 and J usage is TRBJ1-3; D is ambiguous. Trimming removed 4 bases from V and 0 bases from J, with 8 bases in between. Germline lookup yields CDR1 SGHDT and CDR2 YYEEEE. This CDR3 has 14 residues. This CDR3 is CASSPRHSGNTIYF. CDR3 in DNA: TGTGCCAGCAGCCCTCGACACTCTGGAAACACCATATATTTT.

The CDR3 coding sequence is TGTGCCAGCAGTTACACGACAGGGGGAACTGAAGCTTTCTTT. As protein: CASSYTTGGTEAFF. V and J are TRBV2 and TRBJ1-1, with TRBD1 matching over 9 bases. Per the germline V gene, CDR1 is SNHLY and CDR2 is FYNNEI. CDR3 length: 14 residues. The trim removed 5 bases at V and 5 bases at J, leaving 6 bases unmatched.

The table lists this clone with a few counts. V and J are TRBV29-1 and TRBJ2-3; a weak D match, TRBD2 (6 bases). CDR1 and CDR2 (germline): SQVTM, ANQGSEA. Trimming took off 4 bases at V and 6 bases at J, with 17 bases between the two ends. CDR3 length: 14 residues. As DNA, the CDR3 is TGCAGCGTTGTCGGGACGGGGGAATGGGATACGCAGTATTTT. Protein sequence: CSVVGTGEWDTQYF.

The CDR3 loop reads CASSEAGAAYEQYF. The CDR3 DNA is TGTGCCAGCAGTGAAGCGGGGGCGGCCTACGAGCAGTACTTC. The V and J genes are TRBV6-1 and TRBJ2-5, with D perhaps TRBD1 (6 bases). TRBJ2-7 matches the DNA end more closely, so the J call is doubtful. CDR1 and CDR2 from the germline V gene are MNHNS and SASEGT. This CDR3 contains 14 residues.

This chain links TRBV5-1 with TRBJ2-5; the D gene is possibly TRBD1 (6 bases). Germline assignment: CDR1 SGHRS and CDR2 YFSETQ. The CDR3 has 14 residues. V was pared by 2 bases and J by 2 bases, with 10 bases between. CDR3 protein: CASSFAGQQETQYF. CDR3 bases: TGCGCCAGCAGCTTCGCCGGACAGCAAGAGACCCAGTACTTC.